This T cell receptor (beta chain) is drawn from a study of cytomegalovirus exposure and HLA in healthy donors. Primers for the PCR totalled 60 Vbeta and 13 Jbeta. Repertoires were generated with immunoSEQ multiplex PCR, while TCRdb's copy carries only in-frame clones and drops some. The table lists approximately 30,000 clones. About this clone: Antigen: not known.

The CDR3 is made up of 12 amino acids. Germline V gene data show CDR1 as GTSNPN and CDR2 as SVGIG (reference sequence). V was clipped by 2 bases and J by 9 bases, with 13 bases between them. Study results and caveats: TCR sequences were mostly rare, though some public TCRs occurred in many donors. The study carried out a later analysis of TCR beta sequences. It associated 15,000 to 20,000 of them with specific HLA alleles at a false discovery rate of 0.05.

J is TRBJ1-1 and V is TRBV30; D remains unclear. The sequence derives from a man in his forties or fifties in good health and CMV-seronegative. The specimen sequenced was PBMCs. The CDR3 DNA is TGTGCCTGGAGTCAAGAGGGTCGGCAAGCTTTCTTT. Translation: CAWSQEGRQAFF.